Included here is one TCR beta chain sequence, with context. Some clones are missing from TCRdb's copy, which holds only in-frame ones; the method was immunoSEQ multiplex PCR. Found here are about 130,000 clones, roughly four fifths of them singletons; the top ten hold roughly 12%. Trimming cost V 8 bases and J 3 bases; bases outside gene matches: 7. Germline V gives CDR1 WSHSY, CDR2 SAAADI. This CDR3 is 14 amino acids long. These data are taken from a study of blood T cell repertoires in COVID-19. Study summary: PBMCs, B-cell-depleted T cells, or T cells were the source of the cDNA or gDNA that made up the material.

The rearrangement uses TRBV10-2 and TRBJ2-1; 7 nucleotides align to TRBD2. Input material: peripheral blood. The TCR was taken from a man aged 60 to 75 with acute or convalescent COVID-19. The chain's CDR3 is CASRRGSYYNEQFF. The CDR3 nucleotides read TGCGCCAGCCGGCGCGGGAGCTACTACAATGAGCAGTTCTTC.